Sequencing of this T cell receptor beta chain was carried out in a study of shared clonotypes between healthy human individuals. Study summary: Three CD4 naive, three CD4 memory, two CD8 naive and one CD8 memory plate were used per donor.

Clones were read by immunoSEQ multiplex PCR, and TCRdb kept only the in-frame ones, dropping some. In the table there are about 960,000 clones, approximately 80% of which are singletons. V lost 0 bases to trimming and J lost 6 bases; unmatched junction nucleotides: 10. The germline V gene has CDR1 SGHNT and CDR2 YYREEE (reference sequence). The CDR3 is 16 residues long. Donors had no recently reported acute infections or vaccinations and were HIV-negative. The origin of this receptor is a man between 18 and 35 years old in good health. The chain links TRBV5-4 to TRBJ1-1; 8 nucleotides agree with TRBD1. The material sequenced was memory CD4+ T cells sorted from blood. Subset reported: CD45RA-negative fraction. This chain's CDR3 is CASSLGAGQGISEAFF. CDR3 sequence (DNA): TGTGCCAGCAGCTTGGGAGCTGGACAGGGTATATCTGAAGCTTTCTTT.